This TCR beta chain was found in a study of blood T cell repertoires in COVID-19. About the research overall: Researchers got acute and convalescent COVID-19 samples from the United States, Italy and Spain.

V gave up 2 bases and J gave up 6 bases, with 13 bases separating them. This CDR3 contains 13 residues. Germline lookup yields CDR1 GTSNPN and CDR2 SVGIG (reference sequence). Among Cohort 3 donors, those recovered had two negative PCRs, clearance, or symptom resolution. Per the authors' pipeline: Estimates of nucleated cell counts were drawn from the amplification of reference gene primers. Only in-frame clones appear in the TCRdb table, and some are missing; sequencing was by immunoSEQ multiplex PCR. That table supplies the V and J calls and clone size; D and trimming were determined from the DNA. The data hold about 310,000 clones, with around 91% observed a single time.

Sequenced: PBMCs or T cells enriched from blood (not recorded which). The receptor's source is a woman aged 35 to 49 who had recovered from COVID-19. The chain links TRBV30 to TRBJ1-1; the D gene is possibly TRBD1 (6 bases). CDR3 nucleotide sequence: TGTGCCTGGAGTTCCAGGGGTCGTGCTGAAGCTTTCTTT. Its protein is CAWSSRGRAEAFF.